This passage covers 18 T cell receptor beta chains from one sample sequenced in a study of cytomegalovirus exposure and HLA in healthy donors. TCRdb's table, derived via immunoSEQ multiplex PCR, lists solely in-frame clones and lacks some. This table has approximately 71,000 clones, approximately 91% appearing once. Sequencing was done on a sample of PBMCs. These receptors were obtained from a man younger than 35 in good health and CMV-seronegative.

The chain recombines TRBV30 with TRBJ1-2, with 7 bases that match TRBD1. CDR1 and CDR2 from the germline V gene are GTSNPN and SVGIG (reference sequence). The CDR3 totals 14 residues. The junction had 13 bases not matched to a gene; V was cut back by 5 bases and J by 7 bases. CDR3 DNA: TGTGCCTGGCGCTCGCCAGACAGGGACGTTGGCTACACCTTC. As protein: CAWRSPDRDVGYTF.

This clone showed up just once. The V call is TRBV27, the J call TRBJ2-7; 8 bases are shared with TRBD2. Germline V gene data show CDR1 as MNHEY and CDR2 as SMNVEV (reference sequence). The V gene end was trimmed by 5 bases and the J gene end by 1 base; junction bases not matched to a gene: 10. The CDR3 extends over 16 amino acids. The CDR3 sequence: CASSPTPTSVSYEQYF. The CDR3 nucleotides read TGTGCCAGCAGTCCCACCCCGACTAGCGTTTCCTACGAGCAGTACTTC.

This clone was found once. This chain uses TRBV5-1 with TRBJ2-2, with 10 bases lining up with TRBD2. Per germline, CDR1 SGHRS and CDR2 YFSETQ. J lost 4 bases, V lost 0 bases, and 9 bases had no gene match. The CDR3 is made up of 18 amino acids. The CDR3 reads CASSLETTSGFVTGELFF. CDR3 bases: TGCGCCAGCAGCTTGGAAACGACTAGCGGGTTCGTCACCGGGGAGCTGTTTTTT.

V is TRBV2 and J is TRBJ1-5; a possible D gene is TRBD1 (6 bases). The V gene lost 3 bases and the J gene lost 5 bases, with 11 bases spanning the gap. CDR1 is SNHLY and CDR2 is FYNNEI in the germline V gene. This CDR3 is 14 amino acids long. The CDR3 spells CASSDRGEDQPQHF. The CDR3 DNA is TGTGCCAGCAGTGACAGGGGCGAGGATCAGCCCCAGCATTTT.

On this clone: A far larger clone is just one base off, so this is likely a read error. V usage is TRBV7-6 and J usage is TRBJ2-7, with D possibly matching TRBD1 (6 bases). CDR3 size: 13 residues. In germline, CDR1 is SGHVS, CDR2 FNYEAQ. Trimming removed 1 base at V and 3 bases at J, with 7 bases between. CDR3 in amino acids: CASSLGQDYEQYF. Here the CDR3 DNA reads TGTGCCAGCAGCTTAGGACAGGACTACGAGCAGTACTTC.

This clone occurred a few times. The chain links TRBV14 to TRBJ2-7; 7 bases are a match to TRBD2. V was clipped by 6 bases and J by 2 bases; unmatched bases: 10. The CDR3 is 15 amino acids. The germline CDR1 and CDR2 sequences are SGHDN and FVKESK. For the CDR3, the DNA is TGTGCCAGCAGGTCCTTGCGGGAGAGCACCTACGAGCAGTACTTC. This sequence encodes CASRSLRESTYEQYF.

The CDR3 coding sequence is TGTGCCAGCAGCCCAGGGGGCGCGGGAGGGTACAATGAGCAGTTCTTC. Translating it yields CASSPGGAGGYNEQFF. The V gene is TRBV5-4, the J gene TRBJ2-1, with D maybe TRBD2 (9 bases). V dropped 4 bases and J dropped 4 bases, with 18 bases sitting between them. The germline gives CDR1 SGHNT, CDR2 YYREEE (reference sequence). The CDR3 is made up of 16 amino acids.

The chain employs TRBV9 and TRBJ1-1; 9 nucleotides align to TRBD1. The CDR3 consists of 17 residues. The V gene end was trimmed by 0 bases and the J gene end by 6 bases; junction bases not matched to a gene: 12. From germline, CDR1 is SGDLS and CDR2 YYNGEE. This CDR3 is CASSVGGRDRVGSEAFF. The CDR3 DNA reads as TGTGCCAGCAGCGTAGGCGGAAGGGACAGGGTCGGGTCTGAAGCTTTCTTT.

The chain recombines TRBV30 with TRBJ2-7; weak D call: TRBD1 (5 bases). Looked up from germline, CDR1 is GTSNPN and CDR2 is SVGIG (reference sequence). The V gene lost 5 bases and the J gene lost 2 bases, with 13 bases spanning the gap. This CDR3 contains 13 residues. CDR3 loop: CAWGWGQAYEQYF. The CDR3 nucleotides read TGTGCCTGGGGCTGGGGCCAGGCCTACGAGCAGTACTTC.

The CDR3 bases are TGTGCCAGCGGACAGAGCTCCTACGAGCAGTACTTC. Translated: CASGQSSYEQYF. The gene calls are TRBV6-1 and TRBJ2-7; TRBD1 might be the D (6 bases). The CDR3 sequence is 12 residues long. Trimming removed 8 bases from V and 0 bases from J, with 8 bases in between. Germline V gene lookup returns CDR1 MNHNS and CDR2 SASEGT.

This clone was counted a single time. The rearrangement uses TRBV5-1 and TRBJ2-1; TRBD2 agrees at 12 bases. The germline V gene has CDR1 SGHRS and CDR2 YFSETQ. V lost 0 bases, J lost 8 bases, and 9 bases stayed unmatched. The CDR3 is made up of 17 amino acids. In DNA, the CDR3 is TGCGCCAGCAGCTTGGAGGCTAGCGGGAGGGCCTTTGATGAGCAGTTCTTC. It codes for CASSLEASGRAFDEQFF.

The chain combines TRBV5-4 with TRBJ1-1, with D maybe TRBD1 (5 bases). With 3 bases removed from V and 3 bases from J, the gap between germline ends came to 12 bases. This CDR3 is built from 14 residues. Germline CDR1 reads SGHNT; CDR2 reads YYREEE (reference sequence). The CDR3 protein is CASSSQDTYTEAFF. The CDR3 nucleotides read TGTGCCAGCAGCTCGCAGGACACGTACACTGAAGCTTTCTTT.

V usage is TRBV11-2 and J usage is TRBJ2-1; D may be TRBD2 (6 bases). Germline CDR1 SGHAT, CDR2 FQNNGV. The length of the CDR3 is 15 residues. Trimming pared 3 bases from V and 13 bases from J, leaving 22 bases between. CDR3 residues: CASSFSTARGSGQFF. CDR3 DNA sequence: TGTGCCAGCAGCTTTTCGACGGCTCGGGGGTCAGGCCAGTTCTTC.

The J gene is TRBJ1-1, the V gene TRBV5-1; D possibly corresponds to TRBD1 (5 bases). The CDR3 is 15 amino acids. Trimming removed 0 bases from V and 5 bases from J, with 14 bases in between. In germline, CDR1 is SGHRS, CDR2 YFSETQ. The CDR3 loop is CASSLEGREGTEAFF. CDR3 nucleotides: TGCGCCAGCAGCTTGGAAGGCAGGGAAGGGACTGAAGCTTTCTTT.

This rearrangement joins TRBV9 to TRBJ2-5, with D perhaps TRBD2 (5 bases). V shed 0 bases and J shed 4 bases, with 7 bases lying between them. The germline V gene encodes CDR1 SGDLS and CDR2 YYNGEE. This CDR3 is built from 13 residues. CDR3 in amino acids: CASSVGGVETQYF. CDR3 DNA: TGTGCCAGCAGCGTAGGGGGAGTAGAGACCCAGTACTTC.

The chain has TRBV29-1 and TRBJ1-2; 11 bases are a match to TRBD1. The V gene's germline CDR1 is SQVTM and CDR2 ANQGSEA. J gave up 3 bases and V 6 bases, and 3 bases lay outside the gene matches. This CDR3 region has 13 residues. The CDR3 DNA reads TGCAGCGTCTGGACAGGGGGCGACTATGGCTACACCTTC. This gives the protein CSVWTGGDYGYTF.

The V gene is TRBV2, the J gene TRBJ1-1; no firm D call. Per germline, CDR1 SNHLY and CDR2 FYNNEI. Trimming shortened V by 6 bases and J by 1 base, and 12 bases separated the two germline ends. This CDR3 contains 14 residues. The CDR3 loop is CASRGRTANTEAFF. Here the CDR3 DNA reads TGTGCCAGCAGGGGGAGGACCGCGAACACTGAAGCTTTCTTT.

The chain uses TRBV6-5 and TRBJ1-2, with D hard to call. From germline, CDR1 is MNHEY and CDR2 SVGAGI. V lost 5 bases and J lost 9, with 22 bases in between. This CDR3 is built from 15 residues. The CDR3 sequence is CASSRGSLSVVSYTF. Written as DNA, the CDR3 is TGTGCCAGCAGTCGAGGCAGCCTTAGTGTAGTAAGCTACACCTTC.